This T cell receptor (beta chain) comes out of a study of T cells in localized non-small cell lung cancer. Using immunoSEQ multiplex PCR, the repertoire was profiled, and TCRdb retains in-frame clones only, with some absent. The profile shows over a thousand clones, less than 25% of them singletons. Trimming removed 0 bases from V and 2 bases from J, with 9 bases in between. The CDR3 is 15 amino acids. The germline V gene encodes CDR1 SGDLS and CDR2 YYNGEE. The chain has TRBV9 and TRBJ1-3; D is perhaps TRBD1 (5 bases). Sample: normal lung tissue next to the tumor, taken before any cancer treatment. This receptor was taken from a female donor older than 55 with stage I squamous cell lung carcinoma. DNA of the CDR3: TGTGCCAGCAGCGTAGGGGGCGCGACTGGAAACACCATATATTTT. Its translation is CASSVGGATGNTIYF.